The 10 T cell receptor beta chains in this list originate from one sample, sequenced in a study of blood T cell repertoires in COVID-19. Here immunoSEQ multiplex PCR was the method, and the copy in TCRdb shows in-frame clones only, minus some. The repertoire holds about 260,000 clones, with approximately 90% as singletons. Sequencing was carried out using PBMCs or T cells enriched from blood (not recorded which). Receptors were obtained from a woman in her 30s with acute COVID-19.

The V call is TRBV6-5, the J call TRBJ2-7; 11 bases are a match to TRBD2. This CDR3 has 15 residues. V trimming: 6 bases; J trimming: 7 bases; junction bases outside the gene matches: 11. Germline-derived CDR1 and CDR2 are MNHEY and SVGAGI. As DNA, the CDR3 is TGTGCCAGCAGGCCAGTAGGACTAGCGGGCTTGGAGCAGTACTTC. Its translation is CASRPVGLAGLEQYF.

The J gene is TRBJ2-1, the V gene TRBV7-2, with 12 bases aligning to TRBD2. With V trimmed by 5 bases and J by 0 bases, 8 bases remained unmatched. Per the germline V gene, CDR1 is SGHTA and CDR2 is FQGNSA. The CDR3 is made up of 18 amino acids. The CDR3 coding sequence is TGTGCCAGCAGCCGGACTAGCGGGACCTCCAGCTCCTACAATGAGCAGTTCTTC. This sequence encodes CASSRTSGTSSSYNEQFF.

This chain joins TRBV30 and TRBJ2-6; D not certain. Trimming left V 1 base short and J 2 bases short, with 9 bases between. The germline V gene encodes CDR1 GTSNPN and CDR2 SVGIG (reference sequence). The CDR3 totals 15 residues. The CDR3 loop reads CAWSAQAAGANVLTF. CDR3 bases: TGTGCCTGGAGTGCTCAGGCTGCTGGGGCCAACGTCCTGACTTTC.

The V call is TRBV27, the J call TRBJ2-7, with a possible D match to TRBD2 (5 bases). The germline V gene encodes CDR1 MNHEY and CDR2 SMNVEV (reference sequence). V was trimmed by 5 bases and J by 1 base, leaving 12 bases between them. The CDR3 loop spans 14 amino acids. In DNA, the CDR3 is TGTGCCAGCAGTACCCGGGGATCGTCCTACGAGCAGTACTTC. It codes for CASSTRGSSYEQYF.

This clone was picked up a small number of times. The V gene is TRBV11-2, the J gene TRBJ1-6; D not resolved. Trimming cost V 1 base and J 5 bases, with 12 bases left between them. The germline CDR1 and CDR2 sequences are SGHAT and FQNNGV. The CDR3 totals 16 residues. The CDR3 DNA reads as TGTGCCAGCAGCTTAGTCTCGGGTACCAATAATTCACCCCTCCACTTT. Its protein is CASSLVSGTNNSPLHF.

The V call is TRBV6-2 or TRBV6-3, the J call TRBJ1-1; 10 bases fit TRBD1. V shed 5 bases and J 4 bases; nucleotides not matched to a gene: 7. CDR1 is MNHEY, CDR2 SVGEGT, per germline. This CDR3 spans 15 amino acids. In nucleotides, the CDR3 is TGTGCCAGCAGTACCAGACAGGGGGCGGGCACTGAAGCTTTCTTT. Protein sequence: CASSTRQGAGTEAFF.

The genes are TRBV9 and TRBJ2-3, with 7 bases identical to TRBD1. The CDR3 is 16 residues long. Germline V gene data show CDR1 as SGDLS and CDR2 as YYNGEE. V was clipped by 3 bases and J by 2 bases; unmatched bases: 9. The CDR3 coding sequence is TGTGCCAGCAGCGGACATGGGGGACAGACCACAGATACGCAGTATTTT. It specifies CASSGHGGQTTDTQYF.

The rearrangement uses TRBV3-1 (or the pseudogene TRBV3-2) and TRBJ2-5; 8 bases are shared with TRBD2. The CDR3 is 16 residues long. CDR1 is LGHDT and CDR2 is YNNKEL in the germline V gene (reference sequence). After removal of 2 bases from V and 2 bases from J, the junction contained 7 bases not matched to a gene. The CDR3 DNA reads TGTGCCAGCAGCCAACCTCTCACTAGCGGACAAGAGACCCAGTACTTC. This sequence encodes CASSQPLTSGQETQYF.

The chain employs TRBV15 and TRBJ1-1; D is undetermined. The CDR3 consists of 13 residues. Trimming left V 2 bases short and J 5 bases short, with 9 bases between. Germline V gives CDR1 LNHNV, CDR2 YYDKDF (reference sequence). The CDR3 nucleotides are TGTGCCACCAGCAGAATGGCAGAAACTGAAGCTTTCTTT. Its protein is CATSRMAETEAFF.

V gene TRBV4-3 combines with J gene TRBJ1-6, with 11 bases that match TRBD1. The CDR3 sequence is 18 residues long. With V trimmed by 0 bases and J by 9 bases, 10 bases remained unmatched. The V gene's germline CDR1 is LGHNA and CDR2 YSLEER. Written as DNA, the CDR3 is TGCGCCAGCAGCCAAGAAAGGGGGACAGGGGGAGGGAGTTCACCCCTCCACTTT. Its protein product is CASSQERGTGGGSSPLHF.